A selection of T cell receptor beta chains follows, all from one sample in a study of T cell responses to AZD1222 COVID-19 vaccine. Sequencing used immunoSEQ multiplex PCR; TCRdb keeps in-frame clones, though not all of them. The table includes 120,000 to 150,000 clones, 88% detected once. This specimen consisted of peripheral blood, obtained on day 0 of MenACWY control vaccination. The origin of the receptors is an adult in good health. The conserved cysteine and the conserved F or W are not part of the CDR3 here.

>TRBV7-6|TRBJ1-6
ASSLTRGSSPLH
>TRBV18|TRBJ2-1
ASSPGNSRRDNEQF
>TRBV7-2|TRBJ1-5
ASSKDRASNQPQH
>TRBV7-9|TRBJ2-7
ASSLMGSYEQY
>TRBV5-1|TRBJ1-5
ASSLGAGPSNQPQH
>TRBV27|TRBJ2-6
ASSLGVSGANVLT
>TRBV7-9|TRBJ1-1
ASTELYTEAF
>TRBV9|TRBJ2-5
ASSGTEKTQY
>TRBV4-1|TRBJ1-4
ASSRDKVDEKLF
>TRBV9|TRBJ1-4
ASSAGWTGPEKLF
>TRBV30|TRBJ2-1
AWSGAHNEQF
>TRBV5-8|TRBJ1-2
ASGVRSYGYT